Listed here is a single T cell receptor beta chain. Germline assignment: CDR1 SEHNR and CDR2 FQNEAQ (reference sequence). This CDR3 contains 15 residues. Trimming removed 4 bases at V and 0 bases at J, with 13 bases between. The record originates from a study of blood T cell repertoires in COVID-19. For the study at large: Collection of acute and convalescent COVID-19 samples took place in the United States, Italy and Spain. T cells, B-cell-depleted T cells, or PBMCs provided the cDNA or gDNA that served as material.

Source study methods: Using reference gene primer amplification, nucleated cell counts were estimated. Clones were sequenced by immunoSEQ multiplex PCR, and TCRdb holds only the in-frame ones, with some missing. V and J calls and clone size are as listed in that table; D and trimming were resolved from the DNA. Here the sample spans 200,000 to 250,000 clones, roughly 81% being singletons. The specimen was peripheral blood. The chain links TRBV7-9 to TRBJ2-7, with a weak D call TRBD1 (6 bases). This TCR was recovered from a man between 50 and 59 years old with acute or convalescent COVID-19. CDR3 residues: CASSSDSLLSYEQYF. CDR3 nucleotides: TGTGCCAGCAGCTCGGACAGTTTGCTCTCCTACGAGCAGTACTTC.